These T cell receptor beta chains were read from a single sample in a study of early T cells in non-severe SARS-CoV-2 infection. Using its own MiXCR run on the 5' RACE reads, TCRdb lists one record per CDR3 protein. The sample has some 80,000 distinct CDR3 sequences; 8.5% to 12% are singletons. The source was whole blood, collected at baseline. These receptor sequences come from an adult who was a healthcare worker with PCR-confirmed SARS-CoV-2 infection or an uninfected control (not recorded which). CDR3s leave out the opening cysteine and the closing phenylalanine or tryptophan. Each record gives: J gene, clone size, V gene, CDR3 protein. Size tells how often a clone was seen (once, few, many) or the class of an expanded clone, and some rows leave it out.

J gene: TRBJ2-1; clone size: few; V gene: TRBV7-9; CDR3 protein: ASSLRGGYNEQF
J gene: TRBJ2-3; clone size: many; V gene: TRBV10-3; CDR3 protein: AISEPSENADTQY
J gene: TRBJ2-7; clone size: -; V gene: TRBV20-1; CDR3 protein: SARRGYEQY
J gene: TRBJ1-3; clone size: few; V gene: TRBV5-1; CDR3 protein: ASSPQAGNTIY
J gene: TRBJ2-7; clone size: few; V gene: TRBV9; CDR3 protein: ASSSSGGNLYEQY
J gene: TRBJ2-1; clone size: many; V gene: TRBV6-2/TRBV6-3; CDR3 protein: ASRRAGGDNEQF
J gene: TRBJ2-3; clone size: -; V gene: TRBV24-1; CDR3 protein: ATSDNGLASWSTDTQY
J gene: TRBJ1-5; clone size: -; V gene: TRBV20-1; CDR3 protein: SAGQIGGQPQH
J gene: TRBJ2-7; clone size: few; V gene: TRBV6-1; CDR3 protein: ASSDGGRPSYEQY
J gene: TRBJ1-6; clone size: -; V gene: TRBV6-1; CDR3 protein: ASSEGARSPLH
J gene: TRBJ2-6; clone size: -; V gene: TRBV7-9; CDR3 protein: ASSLGISGANVLT
J gene: TRBJ2-3; clone size: many; V gene: TRBV2; CDR3 protein: ASNVNIRGLITDTQY
J gene: TRBJ2-6; clone size: few; V gene: TRBV5-4; CDR3 protein: ASSLQGVTAGANVLT
J gene: TRBJ2-7; clone size: -; V gene: TRBV27; CDR3 protein: ASSLTRTSGSYEQY
J gene: TRBJ1-3; clone size: -; V gene: TRBV18; CDR3 protein: ASSPSQGNTIY
J gene: TRBJ2-2; clone size: -; V gene: TRBV10-3; CDR3 protein: AISAFNSREVTGELF
J gene: TRBJ2-1; clone size: -; V gene: TRBV28; CDR3 protein: ASRRGLAGVNEQF
J gene: TRBJ1-1; clone size: -; V gene: TRBV7-3; CDR3 protein: ASSPNGQGHTEAF
J gene: TRBJ2-7; clone size: few; V gene: TRBV3-1; CDR3 protein: ASSQDPGPSYEQY
J gene: TRBJ1-4; clone size: many; V gene: TRBV3-1; CDR3 protein: ASSPESGTGSEKLF
J gene: TRBJ1-1; clone size: few; V gene: TRBV7-9; CDR3 protein: ASSFQQQGSTEAF
J gene: TRBJ2-7; clone size: many; V gene: TRBV6-6; CDR3 protein: ASSYSLPQGTRAYEQY
J gene: TRBJ2-3; clone size: -; V gene: TRBV6-5; CDR3 protein: ASRQGRFSNTQY
J gene: TRBJ2-7; clone size: -; V gene: TRBV2; CDR3 protein: ASSDWDTGGYEQY
J gene: TRBJ2-5; clone size: -; V gene: TRBV2; CDR3 protein: AGQGPQETQY
J gene: TRBJ2-4; clone size: many; V gene: TRBV30; CDR3 protein: AWSSATPGNIQY
J gene: TRBJ2-3; clone size: once; V gene: TRBV28; CDR3 protein: ASSSGRGTDTQY
J gene: TRBJ2-7; clone size: -; V gene: TRBV27; CDR3 protein: ASSLGTGPGEQY
J gene: TRBJ2-7; clone size: -; V gene: TRBV19; CDR3 protein: ACRTRDRGGGEQY
J gene: TRBJ2-2; clone size: few; V gene: TRBV18; CDR3 protein: ASSSQERGELF
J gene: TRBJ2-1; clone size: few; V gene: TRBV5-1; CDR3 protein: ASSLDSLAGKF
J gene: TRBJ2-1; clone size: few; V gene: TRBV15; CDR3 protein: ATTKGELYNEQF
J gene: TRBJ2-1; clone size: -; V gene: TRBV19; CDR3 protein: ASFQLRGEDEQF
J gene: TRBJ2-7; clone size: many; V gene: TRBV2; CDR3 protein: ASRAGPARGEQY
J gene: TRBJ2-1; clone size: -; V gene: TRBV30; CDR3 protein: AWNGGTSVGEQF
J gene: TRBJ2-7; clone size: many; V gene: TRBV2; CDR3 protein: ASSSGRTAYEQY
J gene: TRBJ2-7; clone size: -; V gene: TRBV5-1; CDR3 protein: ASSGQGIDGYEQY
J gene: TRBJ2-5; clone size: many; V gene: TRBV20-1; CDR3 protein: SARGIVQGAAVTQY
J gene: TRBJ2-7; clone size: few; V gene: TRBV4-2; CDR3 protein: ASSQAGGNSYEQY
J gene: TRBJ2-3; clone size: -; V gene: TRBV6-1; CDR3 protein: ASSEGRLAGGPSTDTQY
J gene: TRBJ1-2; clone size: few; V gene: TRBV14; CDR3 protein: ASSQGGQPNYGYT
J gene: TRBJ2-1; clone size: few; V gene: TRBV20-1; CDR3 protein: SARGLAGYNEQF